This TCR beta chain comes out of a study of blood T cell repertoires in COVID-19. Looking at the study overall: Samples representing acute and convalescent COVID-19 were sourced from the United States, Italy and Spain. From T cells, B-cell-depleted T cells, or PBMCs came the material, which was cDNA or gDNA.

Original analysis: Amplification of reference gene primers was used by the study to estimate nucleated cell counts. Only in-frame clones appear in the TCRdb table, and some are missing; sequencing was by immunoSEQ multiplex PCR. The V and J calls and the clone size are those of that table, but D and trimming were determined from the DNA. This table has approximately 330,000 clones, about 90% appearing once. During active infection, Seattle patients enrolled and were then monitored through disease. V shed 1 base and J 4 bases; nucleotides not matched to a gene: 4. The CDR3 consists of 16 residues. CDR1 SGHVS and CDR2 FQNEAQ come from the germline V gene.

This clonotype originated in a woman in her thirties or forties with COVID-19, enrolled during active disease. The sample was peripheral blood. The V call is TRBV7-8, the J call TRBJ1-1; 12 bases line up with TRBD1. In DNA, the CDR3 is TGTGCCAGCAGCTTAGGGGGACAGGGGGCTTTCACTGAAGCTTTCTTT. As protein: CASSLGGQGAFTEAFF.